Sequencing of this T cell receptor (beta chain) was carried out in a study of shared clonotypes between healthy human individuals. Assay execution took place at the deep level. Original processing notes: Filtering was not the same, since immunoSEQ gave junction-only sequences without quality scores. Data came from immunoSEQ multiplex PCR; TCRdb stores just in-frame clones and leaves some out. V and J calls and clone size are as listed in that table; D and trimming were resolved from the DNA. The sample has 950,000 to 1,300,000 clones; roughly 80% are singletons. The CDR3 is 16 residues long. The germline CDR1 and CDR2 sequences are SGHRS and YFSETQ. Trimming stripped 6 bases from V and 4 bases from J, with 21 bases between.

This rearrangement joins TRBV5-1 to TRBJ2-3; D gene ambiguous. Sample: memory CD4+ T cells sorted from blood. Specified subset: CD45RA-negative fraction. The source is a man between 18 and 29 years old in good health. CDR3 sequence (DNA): TGCGCCAGCACCCTAGGTGGGTCCCCAGGCGCAGATACGCAGTATTTT. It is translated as CASTLGGSPGADTQYF.